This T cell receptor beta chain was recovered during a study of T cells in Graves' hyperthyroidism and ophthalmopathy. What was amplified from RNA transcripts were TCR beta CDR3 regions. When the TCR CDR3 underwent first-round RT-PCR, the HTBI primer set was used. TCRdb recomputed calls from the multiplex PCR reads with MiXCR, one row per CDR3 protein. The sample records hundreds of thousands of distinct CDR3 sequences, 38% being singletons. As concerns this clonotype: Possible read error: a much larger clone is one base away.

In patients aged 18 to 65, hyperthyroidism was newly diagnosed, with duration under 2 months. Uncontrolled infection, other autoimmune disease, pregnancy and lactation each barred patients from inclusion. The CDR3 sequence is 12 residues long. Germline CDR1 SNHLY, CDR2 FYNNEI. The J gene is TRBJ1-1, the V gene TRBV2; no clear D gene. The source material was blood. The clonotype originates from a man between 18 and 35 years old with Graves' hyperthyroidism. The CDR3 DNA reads TGTGCCAACAGTCGAACAGAGGATGAAGCTTTCTTT. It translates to CANSRTEDEAFF.